This entry lists 10 T cell receptor beta chains sequenced from one sample in a study of identical twins. TCRdb independently ran MiXCR on the 5' RACE reads; one entry per CDR3 protein. The sample holds about 210,000 distinct CDR3 sequences, approximately 9% seen once. The specimen sequenced was memory (CD45RO+) T cells sorted from blood. The receptors stem from a woman aged 18-35 years in good health.

This clonotype has only a few counts. This chain joins TRBV5-8 and TRBJ2-7; 10 bases align to TRBD1. The germline V gene has CDR1 SGHTS and CDR2 YDEGEE. The junction had 8 bases not matched to a gene; V was cut back by 3 bases and J by 2 bases. The CDR3 has 16 residues. In DNA form, the CDR3 reads TGTGCCAGCAGCTCACATACCGGGACAGGGGCCTACGAGCAGTACTTC. It encodes CASSSHTGTGAYEQYF.

This clonotype showed up just a few times. V is TRBV6-5 and J is TRBJ1-6; the D gene is possibly TRBD1 (6 bases). This CDR3 is built from 15 residues. Germline V gene lookup returns CDR1 MNHEY and CDR2 SVGAGI. V shed 2 bases and J shed 10 bases, with 15 bases lying between them. DNA for the CDR3: TGTGCCAGCAGTTACGGGGGCAGGGTGGACTCACCCCTCCACTTT. It specifies CASSYGGRVDSPLHF.

This clonotype has ten or more counts. The genes are TRBV29-1 and TRBJ2-3; 9 bases are shared with TRBD2. V lost 0 bases and J lost 6; bases outside the gene matches: 4. The CDR3 sequence is 14 residues long. Germline-derived CDR1 and CDR2 are SQVTM and ANQGSEA. CDR3 nucleotides: TGCAGCGTTGAAGATCCCCTAGCGGGGGATACGCAGTATTTT. This gives the protein CSVEDPLAGDTQYF.

The gene calls are TRBV20-1 and TRBJ1-1; the D gene is possibly TRBD1 (5 bases). The CDR3 has 15 residues. Germline CDR1 is DFQATT and CDR2 is SNEGSKA (reference sequence). V lost 4 bases to trimming and J lost 1 base, with 16 bases between them. The CDR3 is CSATSRGGWNTEAFF. The CDR3, as DNA: TGCAGTGCTACCTCCCGGGGGGGATGGAACACTGAAGCTTTCTTT.

The genes are TRBV6-1 and TRBJ2-5, with unresolved D. The CDR3 runs 12 residues. CDR1 is MNHNS and CDR2 is SASEGT in the germline V gene. With 3 bases removed from V and 5 bases from J, the gap between germline ends came to 7 bases. CDR3 sequence reads: CASSEVRETQYF. CDR3 nucleotides: TGTGCCAGCAGTGAGGTTCGGGAGACCCAGTACTTC.

In its sample, this clonotype was seen many times. The chain couples TRBV11-2 to TRBJ2-1, with TRBD2 matching over 8 bases. The CDR3 consists of 15 residues. V gave up 5 bases and J gave up 0 bases; unmatched junction bases: 3. Germline values: CDR1 SGHAT, CDR2 FQNNGV. The CDR3 reads CASSTGTSSYNEQFF. CDR3 DNA sequence: TGTGCCAGCAGCACAGGGACTAGCTCCTACAATGAGCAGTTCTTC.

This chain links TRBV10-3 with TRBJ1-2; D call uncertain. The CDR3 is 13 residues long. The germline gives CDR1 ENHRY, CDR2 SYGVKD. V was clipped by 5 bases and J by 8 bases, with 15 bases between them. CDR3 protein: CAISPFDRLGYTF. In DNA form, the CDR3 reads TGTGCCATCAGTCCATTTGATAGGCTGGGCTACACCTTC.

This clonotype was detected a few times. The V gene is TRBV5-5, the J gene TRBJ1-6; no firm D call. CDR1 and CDR2 (germline): SGHKS, YYEKEE (reference sequence). The CDR3 totals 13 residues. Deletions cut 0 bases from V and 12 bases from J, with 10 bases between. CDR3 sequence reads: CASSLEPLRPLHF. The DNA for the CDR3 is TGTGCCAGCAGCTTGGAACCTCTACGACCCCTCCACTTT.

The V and J genes are TRBV5-1 and TRBJ1-2; D not resolved. The CDR3 length is 13 residues. Germline loops: CDR1 SGHRS, CDR2 YFSETQ. Trimming left V 0 bases short and J 10 bases short, with 13 bases between. CDR3 loop: CASSLVGQDDYTF. The CDR3 nucleotides read TGCGCCAGCAGCTTGGTAGGCCAGGACGACTACACCTTC.

This clonotype appeared a few times. Here the CDR3 DNA reads TGCGCCAGCAGCCGCGGACTAGCGGGGGCGGGCGGGGAGCTGTTTTTT. It translates to CASSRGLAGAGGELFF. The rearrangement joins TRBV4-1 to TRBJ2-2, with TRBD2 identical over 13 bases. The CDR3 sequence is 16 residues long. J gave up 7 bases and V 4 bases, and 6 bases lay outside the gene matches. Germline V gene sequence: CDR1 MGHRA, CDR2 YSYEKL.